These 19 T cell receptor beta chains were sequenced from one sample in a study of CD8 T cells in ankylosing spondylitis. Study outcomes and limitations: For ankylosing spondylitis blood, a TCR beta motif of several highly homologous variants appeared characteristic.

TCRdb recomputed calls from the 5' RACE reads with MiXCR, one row per CDR3 protein. The sample contains approximately 540,000 distinct CDR3 sequences, 10% to 15% of which appear only once. Antigen specificity for these receptors is unknown. The sequenced material came from blood, either unsorted or a sorted T cell fraction (not recorded which). The receptors here all came from a male donor with ankylosing spondylitis.

This clonotype has more than one count but fewer than ten. The chain recombines TRBV4-1 with TRBJ2-7, with D tentatively TRBD1 (5 bases). This CDR3 contains 17 residues. V dropped 0 bases and J dropped 3 bases, with 18 bases sitting between them. The germline gives CDR1 MGHRA, CDR2 YSYEKL. Here the CDR3 DNA reads TGCGCCAGCAGCCAAGATGTCCTCTCGACAGAAAACTACGAGCAGTACGTC. It codes for CASSQDVLSTENYEQYV.

The table lists this clonotype with a few counts. J is TRBJ2-3 and V is TRBV15; 7 bases are shared with TRBD2. The length of the CDR3 is 17 residues. V shed 0 bases, J shed 3 bases, and the junction held 9 bases outside the gene matches. Germline V gene lookup returns CDR1 LNHNV and CDR2 YYDKDF (reference sequence). CDR3 sequence reads: CATSRDGRGAGTDTQYF. Written as DNA, the CDR3 is TGTGCCACCAGCAGAGATGGAAGGGGAGCGGGGACAGATACGCAGTATTTT.

This clonotype was seen more than once but under ten times. The chain recombines TRBV20-1 with TRBJ2-3; D remains unclear. Deletions cut 1 base from V and 5 bases from J, with 7 bases between. The CDR3 covers 12 residues. The germline V gene has CDR1 DFQATT and CDR2 SNEGSKA (reference sequence). CDR3 sequence reads: CSARGLGDTQYF. The CDR3 DNA reads TGCAGTGCTAGAGGTCTAGGAGATACGCAGTATTTT.

This clonotype was picked up a small number of times. The V and J genes are TRBV27 and TRBJ1-5; 12 nucleotides line up with TRBD1. J was trimmed by 3 bases and V by 6 bases; bases with no gene match: 3. This CDR3 has 15 amino acids. Germline CDR1 MNHEY, CDR2 SMNVEV (reference sequence). CDR3 amino acids: CASRGTGGNNQPQHF. The CDR3 bases are TGTGCCAGCAGAGGGACAGGGGGCAACAATCAGCCCCAGCATTTT.

This clonotype was seen a few times. The chain employs TRBV20-1 and TRBJ2-3, with TRBD2 matching 14 bases. With V trimmed by 4 bases and J by 4 bases, 13 bases remained unmatched. Germline lookup yields CDR1 DFQATT and CDR2 SNEGSKA (reference sequence). The CDR3 covers 18 residues. The CDR3 sequence is CSAISGTSGSLDADTQYF. CDR3 bases: TGCAGTGCTATCTCCGGGACTAGCGGGAGTTTAGACGCAGATACGCAGTATTTT.

The chain couples TRBV4-1 to TRBJ2-5; D may match TRBD1 or TRBD2 (5 bases each). Germline V CDR1 and CDR2: MGHRA, YSYEKL. V shed 4 bases and J shed 2 bases, with 14 bases lying between them. The CDR3 is made up of 15 amino acids. CDR3 nucleotides: TGCGCCAGCAGCCGCCAGAGGGCAGGGCAAGAGACCCAGTACTTC. Translating gives CASSRQRAGQETQYF.

J is TRBJ2-1 and V is TRBV27, with TRBD2 matching 9 bases. Trimming cost V 1 base and J 9 bases; bases outside gene matches: 10. The CDR3 consists of 16 residues. Germline V lookup: CDR1 MNHEY, CDR2 SMNVEV (reference sequence). Written as DNA, the CDR3 is TGTGCCAGCAGTTTATTTGGGCGGGAGGGCGGCGGTGAGCAGTTCTTC. Translated: CASSLFGREGGGEQFF.

This sequence joins TRBV5-5 and TRBJ1-4; D remains unclear. Germline loops: CDR1 SGHKS, CDR2 YYEKEE (reference sequence). CDR3 size: 15 residues. Trimming removed 2 bases at V and 0 bases at J, with 8 bases between. The CDR3 sequence is CASSLDPATNEKLFF. The DNA of the CDR3 is TGTGCCAGCAGCTTAGACCCTGCAACTAATGAAAAACTGTTTTTT.

This clonotype was seen a few times. The V and J genes are TRBV12-3 or TRBV12-4 and TRBJ2-1, with TRBD1 matching 7 bases. The CDR3 totals 14 residues. J lost 5 bases, V lost 6 bases, and 7 bases had no gene match. CDR3 bases: TGTGCCAGCAGACAGGGGAACATCCACAATGAGCAGTTCTTC. Its translation is CASRQGNIHNEQFF.

The V gene is TRBV20-1, the J gene TRBJ1-5; tentative D call: TRBD1 (5 bases). Trimming cost V 6 bases and J 5 bases, with 14 bases left between them. The germline gives CDR1 DFQATT, CDR2 SNEGSKA (reference sequence). The CDR3 is 13 residues long. CDR3 protein: CSARAGGDQPQHF. DNA for the CDR3: TGCAGTGCCAGGGCTGGGGGTGATCAGCCCCAGCATTTT.

CDR3 coding DNA: TGCGCCAGCAGCCAAGGAGGCGTTGCTAGTGAAAAACTGTTTTTT. This sequence encodes CASSQGGVASEKLFF. This sequence joins TRBV4-1 and TRBJ1-4; no firm D call. The CDR3 contains 15 residues. V was shortened by 1 base and J by 7 bases, with 13 bases between the two germline ends. From germline, CDR1 is MGHRA and CDR2 YSYEKL.

The chain joins TRBV12-3 or TRBV12-4 to TRBJ2-1; D possibly corresponds to TRBD2 (6 bases). The CDR3 has 16 residues. V was clipped by 3 bases and J by 5 bases, with 17 bases between them. Written as DNA, the CDR3 is TGTGCCAGCAGTTTTCTCGCGGGGAGGCCCCACAATGAGCAGTTCTTC. This sequence encodes CASSFLAGRPHNEQFF.

This clonotype was seen many times. The chain links TRBV20-1 to TRBJ2-7; 10 bases are a match to TRBD2. Looked up from germline, CDR1 is DFQATT and CDR2 is SNEGSKA (reference sequence). CDR3 length: 13 residues. Unmatched junction bases numbered 4, after V lost 2 bases and J lost 6 bases. The chain's CDR3 is CSARFSGRFEQYF. Here the CDR3 DNA reads TGCAGTGCTAGATTTAGCGGGAGGTTCGAGCAGTACTTC.

This clonotype was observed many times. V usage is TRBV4-1 and J usage is TRBJ1-2, with TRBD1 as a possible D gene (6 bases). V dropped 3 bases and J dropped 4 bases, with 15 bases sitting between them. CDR3 length: 15 amino acids. The germline V gene encodes CDR1 MGHRA and CDR2 YSYEKL. CDR3 sequence (DNA): TGCGCCAGCAGCCACGGAGGGGGAACCCCCTATGGCTACACCTTC. It is translated as CASSHGGGTPYGYTF.

The sample holds a few counts of this clonotype. The chain is built from TRBV15 and TRBJ1-5; D is unresolved. V was trimmed by 0 bases and J by 5 bases, leaving 5 bases between them. CDR1 LNHNV and CDR2 YYDKDF come from the germline V gene (reference sequence). This CDR3 is built from 13 residues. The DNA for the CDR3 is TGTGCCACCAGCAGAGAATTCGATCAGCCCCAGCATTTT. It translates to CATSREFDQPQHF.

This clonotype showed up just a few times. The chain recombines TRBV10-3 with TRBJ1-5; D is uncertain. CDR1 and CDR2 (germline): ENHRY, SYGVKD. The CDR3 runs to 14 residues. V gave up 0 bases and J gave up 3 bases, with 6 bases separating them. The CDR3 DNA reads TGTGCCATCAGTGAGTCGGAACCCAATCAGCCCCAGCATTTT. It codes for CAISESEPNQPQHF.

CDR3 in amino acids: CATSRAPQENYGYTF. The CDR3 nucleotides read TGTGCCACCAGCAGAGCCCCACAGGAGAACTATGGCTACACCTTC. The genes are TRBV15 and TRBJ1-2, with a weak D call TRBD1 (5 bases). The germline V and J ends were trimmed by 1 base and 2 bases, with 11 bases remaining between them. The CDR3 extends over 15 amino acids. Germline V lookup: CDR1 LNHNV, CDR2 YYDKDF (reference sequence).

V is TRBV29-1 and J is TRBJ2-7; D might be TRBD1 (5 bases). V lost 4 bases, J lost 3 bases, and 10 bases lay in between. The CDR3 extends over 12 amino acids. Per germline, CDR1 SQVTM and CDR2 ANQGSEA. CDR3 in DNA: TGCAGCGTTGGGGGCAGTTTCTACGAGCAGTACTTC. Translation gives CSVGGSFYEQYF.

This clonotype was recorded a few times. This chain joins TRBV20-1 and TRBJ2-3, with 7 bases matching TRBD1. The germline V gene has CDR1 DFQATT and CDR2 SNEGSKA (reference sequence). After removal of 1 base from V and 4 bases from J, the junction contained 2 bases not matched to a gene. This CDR3 is built from 13 residues. In DNA, the CDR3 is TGCAGTGCTAGAGCCCAGGGGGCAGATACGCAGTATTTT. It codes for CSARAQGADTQYF.